The rows below give T cell receptor beta chains drawn from one sample of a study of blood T cell repertoires in COVID-19. The table came from immunoSEQ multiplex PCR; TCRdb's copy has only in-frame clones and leaves some out. The sample contains about 59,000 clones, more than 60% of which appear only once. Sequences were obtained from peripheral blood. These receptors were obtained from a woman aged 45-60 years with active or convalescent COVID-19. Both conserved end residues are part of each CDR3. A D gene is named only where the DNA matches it firmly. A clone size is listed for some rows: how often the clone was seen (once, few, many), or a class if it is expanded.

size	V	J	D	CDR3	DNA
NA	TRBV6-5	TRBJ2-5	TRBD1	CASSGQGMGETQYF	TGTGCCAGCAGCGGACAGGGAATGGGAGAGACCCAGTACTTC
NA	TRBV19	TRBJ1-5	TRBD1	CASSIVSGQGAGQPQHF	TGTGCCAGTAGTATAGTGTCGGGACAGGGGGCAGGACAGCCCCAGCATTTT
NA	TRBV3-1/TRBV3-2	TRBJ2-5	NA	CASSQDYATQYF	TGTGCCAGCAGCCAAGACTACGCGACCCAGTACTTC
NA	TRBV12-3/TRBV12-4	TRBJ2-4	TRBD2	CASSLRAGGVQYF	TGTGCCAGCAGTTTAAGAGCGGGAGGCGTTCAGTACTTC
medium-sized	TRBV15	TRBJ2-2	TRBD2	CATRSGGSDTGELFF	TGTGCCACCAGAAGCGGGGGGTCGGACACCGGGGAGCTGTTTTTT
NA	TRBV27	TRBJ2-1	TRBD1	CASSLGTGKVFF	TGTGCCAGCAGTTTAGGGACAGGGAAGGTGTTCTTC
NA	TRBV7-6	TRBJ1-2	TRBD1	CASSRDSSANYGYTF	TGTGCCAGCAGCCGGGACAGTTCAGCTAACTATGGCTACACCTTC
NA	TRBV11-1	TRBJ2-1	NA	CASSSGVNEQFF	TGTGCCAGCAGCTCCGGGGTCAATGAGCAGTTCTTC
NA	TRBV7-2	TRBJ2-7	NA	CASSVQGSPFDEQYF	TGTGCCAGCAGCGTCCAAGGGAGTCCCTTCGACGAGCAGTACTTC
NA	TRBV13	TRBJ2-7	TRBD2	CASSLTGTSGTAQYF	TGTGCCAGCAGCTTAACCGGGACTAGCGGGACAGCGCAGTACTTC
NA	TRBV5-1	TRBJ2-1	TRBD2	CASSTSGGPPNEQFF	TGCGCCAGCAGCACCTCGGGAGGACCCCCCAATGAGCAGTTCTTC
NA	TRBV4-2	TRBJ2-7	NA	CASSQTRGETDEQYF	TGTGCCAGCAGCCAGACCAGGGGGGAAACTGACGAGCAGTACTTC
NA	TRBV3-1/TRBV3-2	TRBJ1-4	NA	CASSQEEGQFVKLFF	TGTGCCAGCAGCCAAGAGGAGGGGCAGTTTGTGAAACTGTTTTTT
NA	TRBV5-1	TRBJ1-1	TRBD1	CASSSTGVGAEAFF	TGCGCCAGCAGCTCGACAGGGGTTGGGGCTGAAGCTTTCTTT
NA	TRBV4-1	TRBJ2-1	TRBD2	CASSLTRASGGNEQFF	TGCGCCAGCAGCCTAACTAGGGCTAGCGGGGGCAATGAGCAGTTCTTC
many	TRBV7-9	TRBJ2-2	TRBD2	CASTLSGGSDTGELFF	TGTGCCAGCACATTGAGCGGGGGCTCTGACACCGGGGAGCTGTTTTTT
few	TRBV9	TRBJ1-1	TRBD1	CASSSRTGGVEAFF	TGTGCCAGCAGCTCGCGGACAGGGGGCGTTGAAGCTTTCTTT
NA	TRBV27	TRBJ2-7	NA	CASSLLGQGYEQYF	TGTGCCAGCAGTCTCCTTGGGCAGGGCTACGAGCAGTACTTC
NA	TRBV10-3	TRBJ1-2	NA	CAINSEGANYGYTF	TGTGCCATCAACTCCGAGGGGGCTAACTATGGCTACACCTTC
NA	TRBV19	TRBJ1-1	NA	CASSMDSLNTEAFF	TGTGCCAGTAGTATGGACAGCCTGAACACTGAAGCTTTCTTT
few	TRBV7-9	TRBJ2-1	TRBD2	CASSFLAGSYNEQFF	TGTGCCAGCAGCTTTTTAGCGGGATCCTACAATGAGCAGTTCTTC
NA	TRBV18	TRBJ2-2	TRBD1	CASPGQANTGELFF	TGTGCCAGCCCGGGACAGGCGAACACCGGGGAGCTGTTTTTT
NA	TRBV28	TRBJ2-3	NA	CASRGVQGTDTQYF	TGTGCCAGCAGGGGGGTTCAGGGGACAGATACGCAGTATTTT
NA	TRBV12-3/TRBV12-4	TRBJ2-1	NA	CASSLAGNDEQFF	TGTGCCAGCAGTTTGGCCGGGAACGATGAGCAGTTCTTC
NA	TRBV14	TRBJ1-1	TRBD1	CASSRRDRATEAFF	TGTGCCAGCAGCAGACGGGACAGGGCCACTGAAGCTTTCTTT
NA	TRBV27	TRBJ2-1	NA	CASSPGPGLNFHEQFF	TGTGCCAGCAGCCCGGGGCCGGGACTCAATTTCCATGAGCAGTTCTTC
NA	TRBV27	TRBJ2-1	TRBD2	CASSLLAGAYNEQFF	TGTGCCAGCAGTCTACTAGCGGGAGCCTACAATGAGCAGTTCTTC
NA	TRBV7-6	TRBJ2-1	TRBD1	CASSPRDSTYNEQFF	TGTGCCAGCAGCCCCCGGGACAGTACCTACAATGAGCAGTTCTTC
NA	TRBV19	TRBJ2-5	NA	CASSIGGRETQYF	TGTGCCAGTAGTATCGGGGGGCGAGAGACCCAGTACTTC
NA	TRBV28	TRBJ1-6	TRBD1	CASRDSSSPLHF	TGTGCCAGCCGGGACAGTAGTTCACCCCTCCACTTT
NA	TRBV14	TRBJ2-7	NA	CASSAQGYEQYF	TGTGCCAGCAGCGCCCAGGGTTACGAGCAGTACTTC
NA	TRBV7-6	TRBJ2-7	TRBD1	CASSLKANLRGTGRAYEQYF	TGTGCCAGCAGCTTAAAGGCCAACCTAAGGGGGACAGGGCGAGCTTACGAGCAGTACTTC
NA	TRBV5-1	TRBJ2-3	TRBD1	CASSVLQGVGTDTQYF	TGCGCCAGCAGCGTGTTACAGGGGGTGGGCACAGATACGCAGTATTTT
NA	TRBV12-3/TRBV12-4	TRBJ2-5	NA	CASSFGGLGTQYF	TGTGCCAGCAGTTTCGGCGGGCTGGGGACCCAGTACTTC
once	TRBV15	TRBJ2-7	NA	CATSREPQGNYEQYF	TGTGCCACCAGCAGAGAACCGCAGGGTAACTACGAGCAGTACTTC
NA	TRBV19	TRBJ2-2	TRBD1	CASSPGQVRTGELFF	TGTGCCAGTAGTCCCGGACAGGTCCGCACCGGGGAGCTGTTTTTT
NA	TRBV2	TRBJ1-1	NA	CASSDVKGSNTEAFF	TGTGCCAGCAGTGATGTAAAGGGGTCGAACACTGAAGCTTTCTTT
NA	TRBV6-5	TRBJ2-1	NA	CASSQGRGNNNEQFF	TGTGCCAGCAGTCAGGGTAGGGGCAATAACAATGAGCAGTTCTTC
NA	TRBV30	TRBJ2-3	NA	CAFQGMLISDTQYF	TGTGCCTTCCAGGGGATGTTGATCTCAGATACGCAGTATTTT
NA	TRBV5-1	TRBJ1-2	TRBD1	CASSSQTGNYGYTF	TGCGCCAGCAGCTCCCAGACAGGGAACTATGGCTACACCTTC
NA	TRBV4-2	TRBJ2-4	NA	CASSQAGEGKNIQYF	TGTGCCAGCAGCCAAGCGGGAGAGGGAAAAAACATTCAGTACTTC
NA	TRBV7-6	TRBJ1-2	NA	CASSSGYGYTF	TGTGCCAGCAGCTCGGGGTATGGCTACACCTTC
NA	TRBV7-6	TRBJ2-2	TRBD2	CASSQVAGGTGELFF	TGTGCCAGCAGCCAAGTAGCGGGAGGCACCGGGGAGCTGTTTTTT
NA	TRBV9	TRBJ2-7	TRBD1	CASSVGQGYNEQYF	TGTGCCAGCAGCGTTGGACAGGGGTACAACGAGCAGTACTTC
few	TRBV7-9	TRBJ2-7	TRBD2	CASSFAGVLGEQYF	TGTGCCAGCAGCTTCGCGGGAGTATTAGGCGAGCAGTACTTC
NA	TRBV11-2	TRBJ2-3	TRBD1	CASRKQGPDTQYF	TGTGCCAGCAGAAAACAGGGGCCAGATACGCAGTATTTT
NA	TRBV21-1	TRBJ2-2	NA	CASSKGLGLNTGELFF	TGTGCCAGCAGCAAAGGGCTAGGACTTAACACCGGGGAGCTGTTTTTT
NA	TRBV3-1/TRBV3-2	TRBJ1-3	NA	CASSQESMSPGNTIYF	TGTGCCAGCAGCCAAGAATCCATGAGCCCTGGAAACACCATATATTTT
few	TRBV5-1	TRBJ2-1	NA	CASSLAGSGNEQFF	TGCGCCAGCAGCTTGGCAGGGTCCGGGAATGAGCAGTTCTTC
NA	TRBV7-2	TRBJ1-1	NA	CASSLEQRTEAFF	TGTGCCAGCAGCTTAGAACAGCGGACTGAAGCTTTCTTT
NA	TRBV4-1	TRBJ1-4	NA	CASSGPRGSARGEKLFF	TGCGCCAGCAGCGGACCCAGGGGTTCGGCGAGAGGGGAAAAACTGTTTTTT
NA	TRBV19	TRBJ2-7	NA	CASSIMGLTGEQYF	TGTGCCAGTAGTATAATGGGGCTTACCGGCGAGCAGTACTTC
NA	TRBV30	TRBJ1-1	NA	CAWNYGGNTEAFF	TGTGCCTGGAACTACGGGGGAAACACTGAAGCTTTCTTT